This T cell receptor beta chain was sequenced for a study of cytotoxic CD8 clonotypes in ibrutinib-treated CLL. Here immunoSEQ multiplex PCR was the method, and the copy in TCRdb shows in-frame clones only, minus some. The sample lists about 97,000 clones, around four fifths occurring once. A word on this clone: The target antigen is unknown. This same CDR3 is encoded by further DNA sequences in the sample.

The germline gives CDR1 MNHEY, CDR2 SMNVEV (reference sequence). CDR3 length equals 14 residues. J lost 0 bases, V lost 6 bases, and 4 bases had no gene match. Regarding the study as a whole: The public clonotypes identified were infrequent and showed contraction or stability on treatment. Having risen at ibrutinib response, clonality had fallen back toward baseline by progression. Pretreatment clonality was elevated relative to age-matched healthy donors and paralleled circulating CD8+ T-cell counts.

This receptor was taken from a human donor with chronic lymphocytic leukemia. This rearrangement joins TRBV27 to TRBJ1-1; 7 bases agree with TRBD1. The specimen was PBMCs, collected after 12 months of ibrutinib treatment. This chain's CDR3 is CASRLDRLNTEAFF. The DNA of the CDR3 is TGTGCCAGCAGGCTGGACAGGCTGAACACTGAAGCTTTCTTT.